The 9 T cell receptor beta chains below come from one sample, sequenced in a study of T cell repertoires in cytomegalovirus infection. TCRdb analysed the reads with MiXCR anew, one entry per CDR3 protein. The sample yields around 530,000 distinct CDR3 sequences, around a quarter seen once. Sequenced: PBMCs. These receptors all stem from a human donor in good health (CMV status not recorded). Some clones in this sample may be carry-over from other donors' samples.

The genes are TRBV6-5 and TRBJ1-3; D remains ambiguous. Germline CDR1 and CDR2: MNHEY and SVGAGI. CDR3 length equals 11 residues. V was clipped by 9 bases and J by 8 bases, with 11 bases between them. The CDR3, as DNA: TGTGCCAGTGGGAGTTGGGACACCATATATTTT. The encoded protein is CASGSWDTIYF.

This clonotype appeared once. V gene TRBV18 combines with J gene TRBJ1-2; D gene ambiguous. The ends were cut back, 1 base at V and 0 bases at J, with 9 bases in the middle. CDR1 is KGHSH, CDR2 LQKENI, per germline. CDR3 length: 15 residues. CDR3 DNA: TGTGCCAGCTCACCACGGCAGGACCCTAACTATGGCTACACCTTC. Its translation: CASSPRQDPNYGYTF.

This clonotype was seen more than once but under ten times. CDR3 DNA: TGTGCCCTTCAAGCCGGGAGCACTGAAGCTTTCTTT. Its translation: CALQAGSTEAFF. This sequence joins TRBV7-9 and TRBJ1-1, with D unclear. Looked up from germline, CDR1 is SEHNR and CDR2 is FQNEAQ (reference sequence). The CDR3 spans 12 residues. With 11 bases removed from V and 4 bases from J, the gap between germline ends came to 14 bases.

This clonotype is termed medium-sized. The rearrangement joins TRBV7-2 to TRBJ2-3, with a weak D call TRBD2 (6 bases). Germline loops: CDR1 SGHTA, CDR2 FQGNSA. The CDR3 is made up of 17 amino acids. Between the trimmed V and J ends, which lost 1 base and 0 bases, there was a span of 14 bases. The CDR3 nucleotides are TGTGCCAGCAGCTTAGGTGTATCTAGCGACAGCACAGATACGCAGTATTTT. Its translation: CASSLGVSSDSTDTQYF.

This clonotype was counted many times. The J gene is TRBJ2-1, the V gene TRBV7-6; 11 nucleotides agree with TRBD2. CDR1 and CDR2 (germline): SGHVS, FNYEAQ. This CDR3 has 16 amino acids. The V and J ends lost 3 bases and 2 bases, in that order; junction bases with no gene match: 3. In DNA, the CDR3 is TGTGCCAGCAGCTTTTCTAGCGGGAGGCCCTACAATGAGCAGTTCTTC. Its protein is CASSFSSGRPYNEQFF.

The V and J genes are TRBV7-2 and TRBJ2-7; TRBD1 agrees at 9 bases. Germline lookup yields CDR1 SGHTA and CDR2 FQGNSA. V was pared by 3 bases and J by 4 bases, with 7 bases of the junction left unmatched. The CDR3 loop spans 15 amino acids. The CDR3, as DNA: TGTGCCAGCAGCTTTCGGGACAGGGCTGAATACGAGCAGTACTTC. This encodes CASSFRDRAEYEQYF.

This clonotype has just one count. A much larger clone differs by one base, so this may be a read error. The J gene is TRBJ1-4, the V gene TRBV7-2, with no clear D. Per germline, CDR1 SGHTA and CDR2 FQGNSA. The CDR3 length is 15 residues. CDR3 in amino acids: CASSQRGSTNERLFF. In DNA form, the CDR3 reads TGTGCCAGCAGCCAGCGGGGTTCAACTAATGAAAGACTGTTTTTT. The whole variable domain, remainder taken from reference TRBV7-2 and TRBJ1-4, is GAGVSQSPSNKVTEKGKDVELRCDPISGHTALYWYRQSLGQGLEFLIYFQGNSAPDKSGLPSDRFSAERTGGSVSTLTIQRTQQEDSAVYLCASSQRGSTNERLFFGSGTQLSVL.

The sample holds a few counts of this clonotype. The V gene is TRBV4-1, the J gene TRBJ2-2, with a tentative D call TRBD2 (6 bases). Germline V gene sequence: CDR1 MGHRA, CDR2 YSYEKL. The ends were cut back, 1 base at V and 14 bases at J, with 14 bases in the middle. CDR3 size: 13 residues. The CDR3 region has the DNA TGCGCCAGCAGCCAAGTGGGGGGAGGTGGCCTGTTTTTT. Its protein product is CASSQVGGGGLFF.

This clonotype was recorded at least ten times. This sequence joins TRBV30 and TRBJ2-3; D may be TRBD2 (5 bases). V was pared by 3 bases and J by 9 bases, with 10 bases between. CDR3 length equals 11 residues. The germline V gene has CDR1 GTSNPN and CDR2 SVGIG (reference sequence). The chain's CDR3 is CAWSGPGTQYF. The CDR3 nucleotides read TGTGCCTGGAGCGGACCGGGGACGCAGTATTTT.